This T cell receptor (beta chain) was recovered during a study of blood T cell repertoires in COVID-19. At the level of the study: In each case, the material was cDNA or gDNA derived from T cells, B-cell-depleted T cells, or PBMCs.

Germline CDR1 reads SGHNT; CDR2 reads YENEEA. The CDR3 runs 15 residues. The junction had 6 bases not matched to a gene; V was cut back by 1 base and J by 5 bases. Seattle researchers signed up patients amid active infection and tracked them longitudinally. In the authors' methods: Cell counts per sample came from amplifying reference gene primers. Using immunoSEQ multiplex PCR, the repertoire was profiled, and TCRdb retains in-frame clones only, with some absent. Clone size and V and J calls were adopted from that table, with D and trimming inferred from the DNA. Among under 85,000 clones listed, approximately 80% were seen once.

The sequence derives from a man aged 25-45 years with COVID-19, enrolled during active disease. The chain links TRBV11-3 to TRBJ2-5, with 8 bases aligning to TRBD2. The sequenced sample was peripheral blood. CDR3 in amino acids: CASSLAGGPEETQYF. The CDR3, as DNA: TGTGCCAGCAGCTTAGCGGGAGGGCCGGAGGAGACCCAGTACTTC.